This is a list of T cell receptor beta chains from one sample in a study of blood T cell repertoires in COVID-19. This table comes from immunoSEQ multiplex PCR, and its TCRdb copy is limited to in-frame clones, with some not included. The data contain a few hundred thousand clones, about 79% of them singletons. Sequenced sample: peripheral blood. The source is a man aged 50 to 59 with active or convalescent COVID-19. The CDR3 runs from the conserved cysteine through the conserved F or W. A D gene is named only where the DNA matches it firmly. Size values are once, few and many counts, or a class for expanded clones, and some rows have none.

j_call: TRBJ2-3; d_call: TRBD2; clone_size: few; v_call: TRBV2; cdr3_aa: CASSVALAGEEYF; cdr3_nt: TGTGCCAGCAGTGTGGCACTAGCGGGGGAAGAGTATTTT
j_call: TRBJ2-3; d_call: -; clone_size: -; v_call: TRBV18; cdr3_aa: CASSPLSSSTDTQYF; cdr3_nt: TGTGCCAGCTCACCCCTATCGAGTAGCACAGATACGCAGTATTTT
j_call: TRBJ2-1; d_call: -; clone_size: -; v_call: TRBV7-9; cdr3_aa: CASSLEAGRYNEQFF; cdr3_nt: TGTGCCAGCAGCTTAGAAGCGGGCCGTTACAATGAGCAGTTCTTC
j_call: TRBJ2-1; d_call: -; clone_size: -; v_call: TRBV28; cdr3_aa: CASAEAGSTVSSYNEQFF; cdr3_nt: TGTGCCAGCGCCGAGGCAGGGTCAACCGTTAGCTCCTACAATGAGCAGTTCTTC
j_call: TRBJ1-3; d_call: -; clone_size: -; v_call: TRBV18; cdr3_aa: CASSPRQGHISGNTIYF; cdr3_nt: TGTGCCAGCTCACCAAGGCAGGGGCACATCTCTGGAAACACCATATATTTT
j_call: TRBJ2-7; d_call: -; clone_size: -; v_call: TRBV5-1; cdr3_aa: CASSLTGISYEQYF; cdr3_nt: TGCGCCAGCAGCTTGACAGGGATATCCTACGAGCAGTACTTC
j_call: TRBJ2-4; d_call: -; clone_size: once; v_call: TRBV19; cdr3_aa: CASSIPRDINIQYF; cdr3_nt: TGTGCCAGTAGTATTCCAAGGGACATAAACATTCAGTACTTC
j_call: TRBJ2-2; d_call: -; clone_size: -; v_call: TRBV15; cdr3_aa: CATSRGDTGELFF; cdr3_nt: TGTGCCACCAGCAGAGGAGATACCGGGGAGCTGTTTTTT
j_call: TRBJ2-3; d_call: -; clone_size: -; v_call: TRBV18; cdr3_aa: CASSPPTGTQYF; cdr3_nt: TGTGCCAGCTCACCACCGACGGGTACGCAGTATTTT
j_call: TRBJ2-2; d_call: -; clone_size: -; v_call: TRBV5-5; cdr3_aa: CASVLGRDTGELFF; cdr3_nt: TGTGCCAGCGTACTCGGCCGGGACACCGGGGAGCTGTTTTTT
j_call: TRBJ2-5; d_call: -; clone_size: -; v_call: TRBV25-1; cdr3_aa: CASSEFAGDLGTQYF; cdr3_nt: TGTGCCAGCAGTGAATTTGCAGGGGACCTCGGGACCCAGTACTTC
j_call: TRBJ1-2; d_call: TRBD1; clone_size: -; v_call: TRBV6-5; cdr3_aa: CASSYPRTGYDYGYTF; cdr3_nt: TGTGCCAGCAGTTACCCAAGGACAGGGTATGACTATGGCTACACCTTC
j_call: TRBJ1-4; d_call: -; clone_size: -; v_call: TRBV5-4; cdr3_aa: CASSSPQGGEKLFF; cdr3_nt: TGTGCCAGCAGCTCACCCCAGGGTGGTGAAAAACTGTTTTTT
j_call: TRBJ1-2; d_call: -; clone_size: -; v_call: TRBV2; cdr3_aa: CASSEAIGQYGYTF; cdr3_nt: TGTGCCAGCAGTGAAGCCATAGGACAGTACGGCTACACCTTC
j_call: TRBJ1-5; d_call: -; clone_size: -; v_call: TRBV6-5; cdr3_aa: CASSRQAFSNQPQHF; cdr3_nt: TGTGCCAGCAGTAGACAGGCATTTAGCAATCAGCCCCAGCATTTT
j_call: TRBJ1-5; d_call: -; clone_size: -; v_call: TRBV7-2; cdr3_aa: CASSLPPGGDQPQHF; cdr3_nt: TGTGCCAGCAGCTTACCCCCGGGGGGGGATCAGCCCCAGCATTTT
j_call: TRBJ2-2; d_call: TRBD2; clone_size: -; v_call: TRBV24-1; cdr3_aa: CATSGASPGHPGLAGGTGELFF; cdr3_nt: TGTGCCACCAGTGGTGCCTCCCCAGGGCACCCGGGACTAGCGGGAGGCACCGGGGAGCTGTTTTTT
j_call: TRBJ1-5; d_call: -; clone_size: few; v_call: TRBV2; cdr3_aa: CASSEGAGPDLAGPQHF; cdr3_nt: TGTGCCAGCAGTGAGGGGGCAGGGCCAGACCTAGCTGGGCCCCAGCATTTT
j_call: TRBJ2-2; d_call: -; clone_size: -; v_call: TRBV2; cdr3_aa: CASRDSPNTGELFF; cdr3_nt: TGTGCCAGCAGGGACAGCCCGAACACCGGGGAGCTGTTTTTT
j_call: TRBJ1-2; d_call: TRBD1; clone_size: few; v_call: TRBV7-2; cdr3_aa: CASSLRTGGADYGYTF; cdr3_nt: TGTGCCAGCAGCCTACGAACAGGGGGCGCGGACTATGGCTACACCTTC
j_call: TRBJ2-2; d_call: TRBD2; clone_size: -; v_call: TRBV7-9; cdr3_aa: CASSRRGGDTGELFF; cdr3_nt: TGTGCCAGCAGCAGACGGGGGGGAGACACCGGGGAGCTGTTTTTT
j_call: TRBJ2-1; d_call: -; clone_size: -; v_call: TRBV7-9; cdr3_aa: CASSDKGLLLEEQFF; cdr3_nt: TGTGCCAGCAGCGATAAGGGACTGCTACTGGAGGAGCAGTTCTTC
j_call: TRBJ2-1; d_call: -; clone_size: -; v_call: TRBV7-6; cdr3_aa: CASSRGGGEQFF; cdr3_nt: TGTGCCAGCAGCAGAGGGGGGGGTGAGCAGTTCTTC
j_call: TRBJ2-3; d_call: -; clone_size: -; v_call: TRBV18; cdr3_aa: CASSRFTDTQYF; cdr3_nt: TGTGCCAGCTCCCGGTTCACAGATACGCAGTATTTT
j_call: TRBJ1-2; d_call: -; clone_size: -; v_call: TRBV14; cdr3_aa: CASSPPRSSNHGYTF; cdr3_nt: TGTGCCAGCAGCCCCCCGAGATCTTCTAATCATGGCTACACCTTC
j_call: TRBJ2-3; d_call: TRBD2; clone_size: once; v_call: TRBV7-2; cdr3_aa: CASSLGGGRDTQYF; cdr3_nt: TGTGCCAGCAGCTTAGGCGGGGGGAGGGATACGCAGTATTTT
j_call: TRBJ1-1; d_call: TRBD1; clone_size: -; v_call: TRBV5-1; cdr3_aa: CASRSGTANTEAFF; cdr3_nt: TGCGCCAGCAGGTCCGGGACAGCGAACACTGAAGCTTTCTTT
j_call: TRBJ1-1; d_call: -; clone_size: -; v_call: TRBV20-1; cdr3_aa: CSVDRYTEAFF; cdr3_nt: TGCAGTGTCGACAGGTACACTGAAGCTTTCTTT
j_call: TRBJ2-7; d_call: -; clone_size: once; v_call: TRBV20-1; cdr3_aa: CSASGQIRYEQYF; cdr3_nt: TGCAGTGCTAGTGGACAGATCCGCTACGAGCAGTACTTC
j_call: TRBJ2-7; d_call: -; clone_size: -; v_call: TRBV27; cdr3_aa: CASSSLNSYEQYF; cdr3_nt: TGTGCCAGCAGTTCACTCAACTCCTACGAGCAGTACTTC
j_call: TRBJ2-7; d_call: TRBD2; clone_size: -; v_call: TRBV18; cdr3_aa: CASSVAGAAYEQYF; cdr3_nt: TGTGCCAGCTCAGTAGCGGGCGCAGCCTACGAGCAGTACTTC
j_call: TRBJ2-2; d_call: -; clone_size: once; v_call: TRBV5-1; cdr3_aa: CASSLTAYTANTGELFF; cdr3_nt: TGCGCCAGCAGCTTGACTGCTTATACTGCGAACACCGGGGAGCTGTTTTTT
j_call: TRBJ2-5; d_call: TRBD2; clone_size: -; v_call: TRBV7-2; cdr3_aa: CASSSLAGGETQYF; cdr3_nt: TGTGCCAGCAGCTCTCTAGCGGGGGGAGAGACCCAGTACTTC
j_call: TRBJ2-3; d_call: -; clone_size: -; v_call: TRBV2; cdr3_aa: CASSEAQGADTQYF; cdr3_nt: TGTGCCAGCAGTGAAGCGCAAGGGGCAGATACGCAGTATTTT
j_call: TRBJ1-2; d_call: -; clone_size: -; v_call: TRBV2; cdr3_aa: CASSDEGFYGYTF; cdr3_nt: TGTGCCAGCAGTGACGAGGGATTCTATGGCTACACCTTC
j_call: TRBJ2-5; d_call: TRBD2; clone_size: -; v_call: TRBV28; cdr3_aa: CASSPLAEETQYF; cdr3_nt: TGTGCCAGCAGTCCCCTAGCGGAAGAGACCCAGTACTTC
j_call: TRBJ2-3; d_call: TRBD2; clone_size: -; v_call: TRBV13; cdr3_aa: CASSFIAGGRTDTQYF; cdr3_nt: TGTGCCAGCAGCTTCATAGCGGGAGGCCGCACAGATACGCAGTATTTT
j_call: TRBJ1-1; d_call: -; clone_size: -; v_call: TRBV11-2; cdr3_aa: CASSLTPGVTEAFF; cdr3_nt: TGTGCCAGCAGCTTAACTCCAGGGGTTACTGAAGCTTTCTTT
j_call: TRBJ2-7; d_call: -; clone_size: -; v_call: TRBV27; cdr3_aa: CASSLRSEGGKAYEQYF; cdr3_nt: TGTGCCAGCAGTTTAAGGTCCGAGGGGGGGAAAGCCTACGAGCAGTACTTC
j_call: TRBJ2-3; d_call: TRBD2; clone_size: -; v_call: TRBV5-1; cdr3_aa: CASSPRLAGATDTQYF; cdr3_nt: TGCGCCAGCAGCCCGCGTCTAGCGGGAGCCACAGATACGCAGTATTTT
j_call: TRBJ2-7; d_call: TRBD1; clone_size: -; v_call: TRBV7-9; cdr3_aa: CASTSGTAYEQYF; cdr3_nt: TGTGCCAGCACCTCCGGGACAGCCTACGAGCAGTACTTC
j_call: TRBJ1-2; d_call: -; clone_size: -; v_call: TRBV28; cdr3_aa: CASSFHRVGYGYTF; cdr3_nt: TGTGCCAGCAGTTTCCACAGGGTTGGCTATGGCTACACCTTC
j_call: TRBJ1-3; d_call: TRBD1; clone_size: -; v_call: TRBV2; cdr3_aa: CATPLGQGTSGNTIYF; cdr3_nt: TGTGCCACCCCCTTAGGACAGGGAACCTCTGGAAACACCATATATTTT
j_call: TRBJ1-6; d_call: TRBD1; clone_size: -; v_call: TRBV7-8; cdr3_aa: CASSFPPGQGYNSPLHF; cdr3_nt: TGTGCCAGCAGCTTCCCACCGGGACAGGGTTATAATTCACCCCTCCACTTT
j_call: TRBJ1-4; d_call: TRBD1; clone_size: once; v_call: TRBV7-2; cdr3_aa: CASSLGRTGEKLFF; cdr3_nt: TGTGCCAGCAGCTTAGGGCGGACAGGTGAAAAACTGTTTTTT
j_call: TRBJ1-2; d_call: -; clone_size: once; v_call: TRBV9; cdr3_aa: CASSVLSGSEGYGYTF; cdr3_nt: TGTGCCAGCAGCGTATTATCCGGGAGCGAAGGCTATGGCTACACCTTC
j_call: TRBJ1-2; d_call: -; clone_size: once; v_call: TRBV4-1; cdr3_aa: CASSQDQGDYGYTF; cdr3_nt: TGCGCCAGCAGCCAGGACCAGGGTGACTATGGCTACACCTTC